This T cell receptor (beta chain) comes out of a study of blood T cells in healthy people across ages. The V and J ends lost 4 bases and 6 bases respectively, with 33 bases between them. The CDR3 length is 21 residues. A second 7 to 11 cycle PCR used barcoded and J-beta primers. One entry per CDR3 protein results from TCRdb running MiXCR on the 5' RACE reads. The data hold about 1 million distinct CDR3 sequences, with 35% to 55% observed a single time. This chain links TRBV12-3 or TRBV12-4 with TRBJ2-2; TRBD1 or TRBD2 may be the D gene (7 bases each). The specimen was blood. The TCR sequence derives from a woman between 55 and 75 years old in good health. In DNA form, the CDR3 reads TGTGCCAGCAGTTCCCCAACCCAGGGGGGGTCTAGCCTAGTGCGATCCGGGGAGCTGTTTTTT. Its translation is CASSSPTQGGSSLVRSGELFF.